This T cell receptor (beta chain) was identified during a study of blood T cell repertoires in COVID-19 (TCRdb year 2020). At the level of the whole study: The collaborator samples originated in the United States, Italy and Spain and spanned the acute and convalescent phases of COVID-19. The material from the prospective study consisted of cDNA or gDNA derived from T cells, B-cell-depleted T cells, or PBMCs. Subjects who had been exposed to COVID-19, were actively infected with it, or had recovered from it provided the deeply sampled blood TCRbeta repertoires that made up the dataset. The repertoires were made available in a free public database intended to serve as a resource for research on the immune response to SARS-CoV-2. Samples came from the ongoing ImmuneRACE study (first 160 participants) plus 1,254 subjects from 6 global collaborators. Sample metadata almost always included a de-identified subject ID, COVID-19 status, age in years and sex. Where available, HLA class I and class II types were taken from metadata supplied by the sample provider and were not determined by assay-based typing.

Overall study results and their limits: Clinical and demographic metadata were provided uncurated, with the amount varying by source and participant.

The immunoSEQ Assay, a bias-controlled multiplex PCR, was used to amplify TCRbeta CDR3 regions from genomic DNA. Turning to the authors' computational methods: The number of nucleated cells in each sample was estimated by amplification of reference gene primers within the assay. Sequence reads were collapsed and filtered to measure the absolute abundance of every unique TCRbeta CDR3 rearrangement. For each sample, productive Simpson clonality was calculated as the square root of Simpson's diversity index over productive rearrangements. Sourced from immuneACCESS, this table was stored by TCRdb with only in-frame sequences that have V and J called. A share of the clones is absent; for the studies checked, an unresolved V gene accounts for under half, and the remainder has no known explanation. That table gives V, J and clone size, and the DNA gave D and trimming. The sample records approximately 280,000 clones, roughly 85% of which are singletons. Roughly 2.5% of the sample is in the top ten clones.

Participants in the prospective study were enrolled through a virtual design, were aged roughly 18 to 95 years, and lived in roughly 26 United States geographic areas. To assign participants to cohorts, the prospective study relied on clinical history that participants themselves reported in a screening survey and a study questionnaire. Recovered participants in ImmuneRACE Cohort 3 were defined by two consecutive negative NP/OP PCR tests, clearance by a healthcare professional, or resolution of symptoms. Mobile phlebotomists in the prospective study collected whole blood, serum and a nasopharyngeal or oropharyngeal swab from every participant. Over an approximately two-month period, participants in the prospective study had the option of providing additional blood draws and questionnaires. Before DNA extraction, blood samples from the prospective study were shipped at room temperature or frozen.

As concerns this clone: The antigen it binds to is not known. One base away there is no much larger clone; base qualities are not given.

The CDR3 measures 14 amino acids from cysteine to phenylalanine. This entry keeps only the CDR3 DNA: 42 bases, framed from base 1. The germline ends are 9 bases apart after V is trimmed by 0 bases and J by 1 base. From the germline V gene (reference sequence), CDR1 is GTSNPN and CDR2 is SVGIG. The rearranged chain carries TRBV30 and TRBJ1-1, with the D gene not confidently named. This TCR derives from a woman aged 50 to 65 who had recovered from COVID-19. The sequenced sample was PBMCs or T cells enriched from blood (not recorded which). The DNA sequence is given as TGTGCCTGGAGTGTAAGTCTTAGGAACACTGAAGCTTTCTTT. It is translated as CAWSVSLRNTEAFF.